This is a list of T cell receptor beta chains from one sample in a study of CXCR3-negative and CXCR3-positive naive CD8 T cells. TCRdb re-called the 5' RACE reads, yielding one record per CDR3 amino acid sequence without DNA. The sample includes about 120,000 distinct CDR3 sequences. Sequencing used naive CXCR3+ CD8+ T cells from blood. Receptors were obtained from a human donor in good health. Some clones in this sample may be carry-over from other donors' samples. The CDR3 runs from the conserved cysteine through the conserved F or W.

j_gene,v_gene,CDR3aa
TRBJ2-1,TRBV4-2,CASSQDLDSLWEQFF
TRBJ1-5,TRBV29-1,CSVLEGDQPQHF
TRBJ1-1,TRBV28,CASSVRAEAFF
TRBJ2-1,TRBV6-5,CASSYSTGTSINEQFF
TRBJ1-5,TRBV20-1,CSARTGQGFNQPQHF
TRBJ2-7,TRBV5-1,CASSLGTGSRYEQYF
TRBJ1-2,TRBV12-3/TRBV12-4,CASSLHPEGYDGYTF
TRBJ2-7,TRBV7-9,CASSPEAESKRAF
TRBJ2-2,TRBV29-1,CGVEGLAGNTGELFF
TRBJ1-5,TRBV27,CASSSLQGARQPQHF
TRBJ2-3,TRBV4-1,CASSLGPDTDTQYF
TRBJ2-5,TRBV30,CAWGGQGAWETQYF
TRBJ2-1,TRBV19,CASSSSIWSSYNEQFF
TRBJ2-5,TRBV7-9,CASSPGQRQETQYF
TRBJ2-1,TRBV9,CASSDRGKQFF
TRBJ2-7,TRBV25-1,CASREEGGFDEQYF
TRBJ1-1,TRBV7-9,CASSHNTGTRPKAFF
TRBJ2-7,TRBV12-3/TRBV12-4,CATSWDRGNEQYF
TRBJ2-7,TRBV7-3,CASSLTGGGDEQYF
TRBJ2-3,TRBV7-6,CASSLGDSSQYF
TRBJ2-7,TRBV20-1,CSARPWQGGTYEQYF
TRBJ2-7,TRBV20-1,CSAILLAGGPLYEQYF
TRBJ1-1,TRBV5-5,CASSPLITMNTEAFF
TRBJ2-1,TRBV10-3,CAISESLWANSYNEQFF
TRBJ1-1,TRBV12-3/TRBV12-4,CASSEGGVNTEAFF
TRBJ2-1,TRBV21-1,CASISGLTREQFF
TRBJ2-7,TRBV4-3,CASSQDPGTSYEQYF
TRBJ2-7,TRBV28,CASSASGRKGSYEQYF